This TCR beta chain was captured by sequencing in a study of shared clonotypes between healthy human individuals. At the level of the study: Donor composition was two women and three men, aged 18 to 49. Study-level points and caveats: The study generally estimated greater richness for naive than memory subsets.

The CDR3 sequence is 17 residues long. The ends were cut back, 4 bases at V and 2 bases at J, with 19 bases in the middle. CDR1 and CDR2 (germline): SGHAT, FQNNGV. The assay was run at deep level. The table came from immunoSEQ multiplex PCR; TCRdb's copy has only in-frame clones and leaves some out. Altogether fewer than 3 million clones are present, approximately 90% being singletons, with the ten largest covering about 0.36%. With regard to this clone: The antigen is unknown.

The specimen sequenced was naive CD4+ T cells from PBMCs. The subset: CD45RA+ positively selected. This sequence was found in a man aged 18 to 29 in good health. Some clones in this sample may be carry-over from other donors' samples. The chain is built from TRBV11-2 and TRBJ2-3; possibly TRBD2 for D (6 bases). CDR3 nucleotide sequence: TGTGCCAGCAGCTCCTATGGGGTAGCGGATTTCACAGATACGCAGTATTTT. As protein: CASSSYGVADFTDTQYF.